These 13 T cell receptor beta chains were all obtained from the same sample, sequenced in a study of regulatory T cells in long-lasting Graves disease. Arm-PCR of CDR3 regions and iRepertoire HTBI primers were the basis on which TCR beta libraries were built. TCRdb reanalysed the multiplex PCR reads using MiXCR and keeps one entry per CDR3 protein. The sample shows fewer than 550,000 distinct CDR3 sequences, about a fifth of them seen only once. Noted time point: persistent/refractory GD, antithyroid drugs over 5 years with positive TRAb. Extracted RNA from PBMCs served as the source of the TCR library. Here the sequenced sample was peripheral blood mononuclear cells (PBMCs), taken when the disease was refractory, from a patient treated with antithyroid drugs. The receptors originated from a female donor with Graves disease.

This clonotype has only a few counts. The chain couples TRBV30 to TRBJ2-7, with 7 bases lining up with TRBD2. The CDR3 is made up of 15 amino acids. From germline, CDR1 is GTSNPN and CDR2 SVGIG (reference sequence). J lost 6 bases, V lost 1 base, and 12 bases had no gene match. CDR3 sequence (DNA): TGTGCCTGGAGTGCACTTGGGGGGGGTAGAGGCGAGCAGTACTTC. Translating gives CAWSALGGGRGEQYF.

This clonotype was observed a handful of times. The CDR3 loop reads CASSYLGSEREETQYF. CDR3 sequence (DNA): TGTGCCAGCAGTTACCTGGGGAGTGAGCGGGAAGAGACCCAGTACTTC. V usage is TRBV6-5 and J usage is TRBJ2-5, with D perhaps TRBD2 (6 bases). CDR1 is MNHEY, CDR2 SVGAGI, per germline. V lost 2 bases, J lost 3 bases, and 16 bases lay in between. The CDR3 contains 16 residues.

In its sample, this clonotype was seen many times. The junction differs from germline at one of its ends, possibly a read error. This rearrangement joins TRBV2 to TRBJ2-5; D unresolved. Germline CDR1 SNHLY, CDR2 FYNNEI. The CDR3 extends over 13 amino acids. The CDR3 nucleotides are TGTGCCAGCAGAGAAGGGTCGCAAGAGACCCAGTACTTC. Its protein product is CASREGSQETQYF. Variable domain in full (rest from reference TRBV2 and TRBJ2-5): EPEVTQTPSHQVTQMGQEVILRCVPISNHLYFYWYRQILGQKVEFLVSFYNNEISEKSEIFDDQFSVERPDGSNFTLKIRSTKLEDSAMYFCASREGSQETQYFGPGTRLLVL.

This clonotype was seen ten or more times. This sequence joins TRBV7-2 and TRBJ2-7, with 12 bases lining up with TRBD1. Unmatched junction bases numbered 11, after V lost 5 bases and J lost 6 bases. The CDR3 runs to 16 residues. Per germline, CDR1 SGHTA and CDR2 FQGNSA. The CDR3, as DNA: TGTGCCAGCAGCCCCCGCCCCGGGACAGGGGGCGGCGAGCAGTACTTC. It codes for CASSPRPGTGGGEQYF.

Concerning this clonotype itself: With a much larger clone just one base away, this may be a read error. The chain couples TRBV7-9 to TRBJ2-5; no clear D. Looked up from germline, CDR1 is SEHNR and CDR2 is FQNEAQ (reference sequence). The CDR3 is 14 amino acids. The CDR3 DNA reads as TGTGCCGGCAGCTTTAGAGTCGACCAAGAGACCCAGTACTTC. Amino acid sequence: CAGSFRVDQETQYF.

This clonotype was seen many times. The chain couples TRBV28 to TRBJ2-5; 7 bases map to TRBD2. With V trimmed by 5 bases and J by 4 bases, 19 bases remained unmatched. Germline V gene lookup returns CDR1 MDHEN and CDR2 SYDVKM. The CDR3 spans 18 residues. CDR3 amino acids: CASSAPPRHGLVGETQYF. CDR3 nucleotides: TGTGCCAGCAGTGCACCCCCCCGCCACGGACTAGTTGGAGAGACCCAGTACTTC. Full variable domain (remainder filled in from reference TRBV28 and TRBJ2-5): DVKVTQSSRYLVKRTGEKVFLECVQDMDHENMFWYRQDPGLGLRLIYFSYDVKMKEKGDIPEGYSVSREKKERFSLILESASTNQTSMYLCASSAPPRHGLVGETQYFGPGTRLLVL.

The genes are TRBV20-1 and TRBJ1-4; 10 positions match TRBD1. The CDR3 runs to 15 residues. Losses at the gene ends were 4 bases for V and 4 bases for J; bases not matched to a gene: 6. Germline V lookup: CDR1 DFQATT, CDR2 SNEGSKA (reference sequence). Here the CDR3 DNA reads TGCAGTGCTATCGGGACAGGGGAGTTTAATGAAAAACTGTTTTTT. Its protein product is CSAIGTGEFNEKLFF.

This chain connects TRBV27 to TRBJ1-2; 9 nucleotides match TRBD1. Looked up from germline, CDR1 is MNHEY and CDR2 is SMNVEV (reference sequence). The J segment lost 5 bases and the V segment lost 6 bases, leaving 4 bases of the junction unmatched. This CDR3 spans 13 amino acids. The CDR3: CASRGQGLYGYTF. The CDR3 nucleotides read TGTGCCAGCAGGGGACAGGGTCTGTATGGCTACACCTTC.

This rearrangement joins TRBV9 to TRBJ2-5, with 11 bases identical to TRBD2. V shed 0 bases, J shed 1 base, and the junction held 5 bases outside the gene matches. The germline V gene encodes CDR1 SGDLS and CDR2 YYNGEE. The CDR3 length is 17 residues. CDR3 region: CASSVAASGGTQETQYF. The CDR3 nucleotides read TGTGCCAGCAGCGTAGCTGCTAGCGGGGGGACCCAAGAGACCCAGTACTTC. Filled out from reference TRBV9 and TRBJ2-5, the complete variable domain reads DSGVTQTPKHLITATGQRVTLRCSPRSGDLSVYWYQQSLDQGLQFLIQYYNGEERAKGNILERFSAQQFPDLHSELNLSSLELGDSALYFCASSVAASGGTQETQYFGPGTRLLVL.

This clonotype was observed a few times. This sequence joins TRBV7-8 and TRBJ2-3; D tentatively reads TRBD1 or TRBD2 (5 bases each). CDR1 and CDR2 (germline): SGHVS, FQNEAQ. With 2 bases removed from V and 5 bases from J, the gap between germline ends came to 20 bases. The CDR3 has 17 residues. The CDR3 loop is CASSLYWLRDGGDTQYF. The CDR3, as DNA: TGTGCCAGCAGCTTATACTGGCTCAGGGACGGTGGAGATACGCAGTATTTT.

V is TRBV20-1 and J is TRBJ1-1; D unresolved. CDR1 is DFQATT and CDR2 is SNEGSKA in the germline V gene (reference sequence). V lost 5 bases and J 6 bases, leaving 10 bases between the germline ends. The CDR3 has 11 residues. The CDR3 protein is CSAGRGAEAFF. The CDR3 DNA sequence: TGCAGTGCTGGTCGCGGAGCTGAAGCTTTCTTT.

This clonotype came up many times. The chain joins TRBV28 to TRBJ2-2; 7 bases are shared with TRBD1. This CDR3 is built from 19 residues. Germline CDR1 is MDHEN and CDR2 is SYDVKM. After removal of 0 bases from V and 3 bases from J, the junction contained 13 bases not matched to a gene. CDR3 bases: TGTGCCAGCAGTTTATGGGGGCTGGGACAGTACGACGACACCGGGGAGCTGTTTTTT. Translation: CASSLWGLGQYDDTGELFF.

The table lists this clonotype with many counts. This sequence joins TRBV20-1 and TRBJ1-2, with D hard to call. This CDR3 is built from 12 residues. Germline V lookup: CDR1 DFQATT, CDR2 SNEGSKA (reference sequence). Trimming pared 6 bases from V and 4 bases from J, leaving 12 bases between. The CDR3 is CSATNDLYGYTF. The CDR3 DNA follows: TGCAGTGCCACAAACGACCTCTATGGCTACACCTTC.